These 9 T cell receptor beta chains were sequenced from one sample in a study of blood T cell repertoires in COVID-19. Some clones are missing from TCRdb's copy, which holds only in-frame ones; the method was immunoSEQ multiplex PCR. The repertoire has more than 95,000 clones, roughly 84% of them found once; the top ten carry over 10%. Input material: peripheral blood. These receptors were obtained from a woman in her sixties in a cohort sampled during active or convalescent COVID-19.

The J gene is TRBJ1-2, the V gene TRBV6-5; 7 bases fit TRBD1. Germline CDR1 reads MNHEY; CDR2 reads SVGAGI. The length of the CDR3 is 16 residues. The ends lost 4 bases at V and 7 bases at J; junction bases unmatched: 15. Written as DNA, the CDR3 is TGTGCCAGCAGTTTCGGCGGGACAGCGTTAGGCCTTGGCTACACCTTC. Translating gives CASSFGGTALGLGYTF.

The V and J genes are TRBV5-5 and TRBJ2-1; D gene unclear. CDR1 is SGHKS, CDR2 YYEKEE, per germline (reference sequence). Trimming stripped 6 bases from V and 3 bases from J, with 10 bases between. The CDR3 has 13 residues. CDR3 DNA sequence: TGTGCCAGCAACTTAGCTTTCTACAATGAGCAGTTCTTC. The encoded protein is CASNLAFYNEQFF.

V is TRBV3-1 (or the pseudogene TRBV3-2) and J is TRBJ1-1; TRBD1 is a possible D gene (6 bases). Trimming stripped 1 base from V and 7 bases from J, with 13 bases between. This CDR3 spans 14 amino acids. Germline V gene sequence: CDR1 LGHDT, CDR2 YNNKEL (reference sequence). CDR3 DNA sequence: TGTGCCAGCAGCCAAGCACGGGGGGCTATTGAAGCTTTCTTT. Protein product: CASSQARGAIEAFF.

This clone was detected once. The chain joins TRBV21-1 to TRBJ2-5; the table's D call, TRBD1, has no DNA check behind it. TRBV21-1 is a recognized pseudogene. CDR3 size: 14 residues. The CDR3 is CASSKAHREETQYF. The CDR3 DNA reads TGTGCCAGCAGCAAAGCCCACAGGGAAGAGACCCAGTACTTC.

The chain has TRBV15 and TRBJ1-3; D gene unclear. V gave up 0 bases and J gave up 5 bases, with 17 bases separating them. Germline CDR1 reads LNHNV; CDR2 reads YYDKDF (reference sequence). The CDR3 contains 17 residues. Here the CDR3 reads CATSRDPAALNRNTIYF. The CDR3 DNA follows: TGTGCCACCAGCAGAGATCCTGCGGCCTTGAATAGAAACACCATATATTTT.

J is TRBJ2-1 and V is TRBV28, with 12 bases lining up with TRBD1. The ends lost 3 bases at V and 14 bases at J; junction bases unmatched: 5. There are 13 residues in the CDR3. Germline-derived CDR1 and CDR2 are MDHEN and SYDVKM. The CDR3 bases are TGTGCCAGCAGTTTGGGGACAGGGGGCGAGAAGTTCTTC. It yields the protein CASSLGTGGEKFF. The full variable domain, in which reference TRBV28 and TRBJ2-1 provide the parts outside the CDR3, is DVKVTQSSRYLVKRTGEKVFLECVQDMDHENMFWYRQDPGLGLRLIYFSYDVKMKEKGDIPEGYSVSREKKERFSLILESASTNQTSMYLCASSLGTGGEKFFGPGTRLTVL.

The chain is built from TRBV19 and TRBJ1-6; 10 bases fit TRBD1. CDR3 size: 14 residues. Germline values: CDR1 LNHDA, CDR2 SQIVND (reference sequence). The J segment lost 5 bases and the V segment lost 7 bases, leaving 2 bases of the junction unmatched. CDR3 sequence: CASIGQGDNSPLHF. CDR3 sequence (DNA): TGTGCCAGTATCGGACAGGGGGATAATTCACCCCTCCACTTT.

The chain is built from TRBV7-6 and TRBJ2-2; 8 bases agree with TRBD2. The ends lost 1 base at V and 7 bases at J; junction bases unmatched: 11. Germline CDR1 is SGHVS and CDR2 is FNYEAQ. CDR3 length equals 17 residues. The CDR3 DNA reads as TGTGCCAGCAGCTTAGAAGGGTACGGGAGGGCCTTCGGGGAGCTGTTTTTT. Amino acids: CASSLEGYGRAFGELFF.

V and J are TRBV5-1 and TRBJ2-2, with 8 bases identical to TRBD1. Germline-derived CDR1 and CDR2 are SGHRS and YFSETQ. CDR3 length: 15 amino acids. The ends lost 4 bases at V and 4 bases at J; junction bases unmatched: 6. CDR3 loop: CASSTQTGVTGELFF. Here the CDR3 DNA reads TGCGCCAGCAGCACCCAGACAGGGGTCACCGGGGAGCTGTTTTTT.